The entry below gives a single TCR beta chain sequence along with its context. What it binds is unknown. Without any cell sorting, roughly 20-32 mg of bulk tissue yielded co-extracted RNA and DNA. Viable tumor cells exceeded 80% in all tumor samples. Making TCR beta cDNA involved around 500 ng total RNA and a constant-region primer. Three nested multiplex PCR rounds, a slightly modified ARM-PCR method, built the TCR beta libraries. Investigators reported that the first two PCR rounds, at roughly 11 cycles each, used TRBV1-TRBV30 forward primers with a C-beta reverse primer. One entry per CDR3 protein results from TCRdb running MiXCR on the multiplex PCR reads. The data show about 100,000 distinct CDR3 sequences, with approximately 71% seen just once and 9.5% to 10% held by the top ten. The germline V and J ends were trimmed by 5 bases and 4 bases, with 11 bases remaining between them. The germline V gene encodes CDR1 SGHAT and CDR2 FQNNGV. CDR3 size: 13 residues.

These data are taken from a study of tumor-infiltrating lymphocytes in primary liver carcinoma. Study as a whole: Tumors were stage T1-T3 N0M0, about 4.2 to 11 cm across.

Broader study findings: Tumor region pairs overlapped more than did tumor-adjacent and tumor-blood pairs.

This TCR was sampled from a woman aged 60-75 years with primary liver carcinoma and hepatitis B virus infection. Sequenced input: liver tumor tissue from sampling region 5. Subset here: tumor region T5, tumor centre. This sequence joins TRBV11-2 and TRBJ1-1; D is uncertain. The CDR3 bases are TGTGCCAGCAGCCACGCTTGGGGCACTGAAGCTTTCTTT. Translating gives CASSHAWGTEAFF.